The 16 T cell receptor beta chains below all came from one sample that was sequenced in a study of OX40 agonist ivuxolimab in advanced cancers. Sequencing used immunoSEQ multiplex PCR; TCRdb keeps in-frame clones, though not all of them. Of fewer than 130,000 clones in the sample, roughly nine tenths were seen once. Sequences were derived from CD4+ or CD8+ T cells sorted from blood, sampled in a trial of the OX40 agonist ivuxolimab. All receptors come from an adult with an advanced solid tumor such as melanoma, head and neck, liver or kidney cancer.

The rearrangement uses TRBV4-2 and TRBJ2-2, with D uncertain. In germline, CDR1 is LGHNA, CDR2 YNFKEQ. Trimming pared 3 bases from V and 0 bases from J, leaving 8 bases between. The CDR3 totals 15 residues. The CDR3 loop is CASSQEGANTGELFF. The CDR3 DNA sequence: TGTGCCAGCAGCCAGGAAGGAGCGAACACCGGGGAGCTGTTTTTT.

The chain recombines TRBV30 with TRBJ1-6, with unresolved D. The CDR3 runs to 13 residues. The germline V and J ends were trimmed by 5 bases and 7 bases, with 12 bases remaining between them. The germline gives CDR1 GTSNPN, CDR2 SVGIG (reference sequence). The CDR3 reads CAWHPGMNSPLHF. Here the CDR3 DNA reads TGTGCCTGGCACCCGGGAATGAATTCACCCCTCCACTTT.

The chain combines TRBV19 with TRBJ1-2; D is undetermined. Germline CDR1 reads LNHDA; CDR2 reads SQIVND (reference sequence). The CDR3 sequence is 17 residues long. The germline V and J ends were trimmed by 6 bases and 0 bases, with 20 bases remaining between them. CDR3 sequence reads: CASRGSDLGSANYGYTF. The CDR3 DNA is TGTGCCAGTAGAGGAAGCGACCTGGGCAGCGCTAACTATGGCTACACCTTC.

J is TRBJ2-7 and V is TRBV15; D gene unclear. CDR1 is LNHNV and CDR2 is YYDKDF in the germline V gene (reference sequence). This CDR3 spans 16 amino acids. V was trimmed by 0 bases and J by 2 bases, leaving 14 bases between them. CDR3 bases: TGTGCCACCAGCAGAGACAGGCCGGGCCTCCCCTACGAGCAGTACTTC. Encoded protein: CATSRDRPGLPYEQYF.

The chain links TRBV4-3 to TRBJ2-3; 10 bases fit TRBD1. The germline gives CDR1 LGHNA, CDR2 YSLEER. J was trimmed by 2 bases and V by 3 bases; bases with no gene match: 2. The CDR3 has 15 amino acids. The CDR3 region has the DNA TGCGCCAGCAGCCATGGGACAGGGGCCACAGATACGCAGTATTTT. Translation gives CASSHGTGATDTQYF.

The chain carries TRBV11-2 and TRBJ1-5; no clear D. V was cut by 3 bases and J by 5 bases, with 14 bases left in between. The CDR3 runs 15 residues. The germline CDR1 and CDR2 sequences are SGHAT and FQNNGV. In DNA form, the CDR3 reads TGTGCCAGCAGCTTTTTGGACGGGGAAGATCAGCCCCAGCATTTT. Encoded protein: CASSFLDGEDQPQHF.

This rearrangement joins TRBV5-6 to TRBJ1-1, with 12 bases matching TRBD1. The CDR3 sequence is 16 residues long. Per germline, CDR1 SGHDT and CDR2 YYEEEE. Losses at the gene ends were 4 bases for V and 1 base for J; bases not matched to a gene: 5. The CDR3 spells CASSPGTGGWNTEAFF. The CDR3 nucleotides read TGTGCCAGCAGCCCCGGGACAGGGGGCTGGAACACTGAAGCTTTCTTT.

The gene calls are TRBV7-2 and TRBJ1-2; a weak D match, TRBD1 (5 bases). Trimming cost V 6 bases and J 2 bases, with 10 bases left between them. Germline V gene sequence: CDR1 SGHTA, CDR2 FQGNSA. This CDR3 contains 13 residues. Here the CDR3 reads CASSRDGNYGYTF. CDR3 in DNA: TGTGCCAGCAGTCGGGACGGCAACTATGGCTACACCTTC.

This clone has just one count. The chain uses TRBV7-3 and TRBJ2-2; the D gene is possibly TRBD1 (5 bases). The CDR3 is made up of 14 amino acids. Germline assignment: CDR1 SGHTA and CDR2 FQGTGA. Trimming pared 6 bases from V and 2 bases from J, leaving 10 bases between. In DNA form, the CDR3 reads TGTGCCAGCAGGTCAAGGGGAAACACCGGGGAGCTGTTTTTT. Translation: CASRSRGNTGELFF.

The CDR3, as DNA: TGTGCCAGCAGTTACGGGGGTTCCTATAATTCACCCCTCCACTTT. It specifies CASSYGGSYNSPLHF. The rearrangement links TRBV6-6 to TRBJ1-6; a possible D gene is TRBD1 (5 bases). The CDR3 covers 15 residues. Germline V gives CDR1 MNHNY, CDR2 SVGAGI (reference sequence). Trimming took off 2 bases at V and 1 base at J, with 6 bases between the two ends.

The rearrangement links TRBV11-3 to TRBJ2-2; the match to TRBD2 covers 7 bases. The CDR3 spans 15 residues. The germline V gene has CDR1 SGHNT and CDR2 YENEEA. V dropped 1 base and J dropped 5; count of bases not matched to a gene: 4. The CDR3 DNA reads as TGTGCCAGCAGCTTAGCGGGGGGAGAAACCGGGGAGCTGTTTTTT. Protein: CASSLAGGETGELFF.

This chain links TRBV30 with TRBJ1-6; D is unclear. There are 14 residues in the CDR3. Germline V lookup: CDR1 GTSNPN, CDR2 SVGIG (reference sequence). The ends were cut back, 0 bases at V and 10 bases at J, with 13 bases in the middle. The CDR3 DNA reads TGTGCCTGGAGTGTTCGGACGTTAGGGTCACCCCTCCACTTT. Residues: CAWSVRTLGSPLHF.

The rearrangement uses TRBV4-2 and TRBJ1-2, with a tentative D call TRBD1 (5 bases). Per germline, CDR1 LGHNA and CDR2 YNFKEQ. V was pared by 1 base and J by 12 bases, with 27 bases between. CDR3 size: 17 residues. The CDR3 DNA sequence: TGTGCCAGCAGCCAAGTGGACACCCATCGTACCCCAGATCCACACACCTTC. Encoded protein: CASSQVDTHRTPDPHTF.

V and J are TRBV5-1 and TRBJ2-5; 7 positions match TRBD1. V dropped 5 bases and J dropped 1; count of bases not matched to a gene: 5. This CDR3 region has 14 residues. Germline CDR1 and CDR2: SGHRS and YFSETQ. The CDR3 region is CASSQGQVQETQYF. CDR3 in DNA: TGCGCCAGCAGTCAAGGACAGGTCCAAGAGACCCAGTACTTC.

The chain employs TRBV6-5 and TRBJ1-3; D is ambiguous. The germline V gene encodes CDR1 MNHEY and CDR2 SVGAGI. CDR3 size: 12 residues. Trimming stripped 6 bases from V and 8 bases from J, with 11 bases between. CDR3 coding DNA: TGTGCCAGCAGCAGTCAGCCAGACACCATATATTTT. Encoded protein: CASSSQPDTIYF.

The genes are TRBV4-3 and TRBJ2-1; 11 bases agree with TRBD2. CDR3 length: 16 amino acids. Germline loops: CDR1 LGHNA, CDR2 YSLEER. Losses at the gene ends were 5 bases for V and 4 bases for J; bases not matched to a gene: 7. The CDR3 loop reads CASSAQTSGKYNEQFF. The CDR3 nucleotides read TGCGCCAGCAGCGCCCAGACTAGCGGGAAATACAATGAGCAGTTCTTC.